The next 23 T cell receptor beta chains were all read from a single sample in a study of sequential checkpoint blockade in melanoma. TCRdb's table, derived via immunoSEQ multiplex PCR, lists solely in-frame clones and lacks some. The data hold about 3,400 clones, with about three fifths observed a single time. Specified treatment: randomized to nivolumab then ipilimumab (arm A) or the reverse (arm B). The sample consisted of CD8+ T cells sorted from blood (inferred from file names), taken from a patient given nivolumab and ipilimumab in sequence. The origin of the receptors is a human donor with melanoma.

The genes are TRBV27 and TRBJ2-7, with no clear D. CDR1 is MNHEY, CDR2 SMNVEV, per germline (reference sequence). The CDR3 contains 12 residues. Trimming stripped 4 bases from V and 5 bases from J, with 9 bases between. The CDR3 DNA follows: TGTGCCAGCAGTTCCCGCGCCCACGAGCAGTACTTC. Translation gives CASSSRAHEQYF.

The chain links TRBV5-5 to TRBJ1-1; D gene unclear. The germline V gene encodes CDR1 SGHKS and CDR2 YYEKEE (reference sequence). CDR3 length equals 14 residues. Trimming removed 1 base at V and 1 base at J, with 8 bases between. The CDR3 loop is CASSLFHRNTEAFF. DNA for the CDR3: TGTGCCAGCAGCTTGTTTCACAGGAACACTGAAGCTTTCTTT.

The chain has TRBV2 and TRBJ2-7; D gene unclear. V lost 9 bases and J 0 bases, leaving 12 bases between the germline ends. Germline lookup yields CDR1 SNHLY and CDR2 FYNNEI. The CDR3 extends over 13 amino acids. CDR3 sequence: CARSAPSSYEQYF. As DNA, the CDR3 is TGTGCCAGATCGGCCCCTAGCTCCTACGAGCAGTACTTC.

The genes are TRBV13 and TRBJ2-3; D possibly corresponds to TRBD1 (5 bases). This CDR3 comprises 17 residues. Trimming stripped 0 bases from V and 3 bases from J, with 16 bases between. Germline V CDR1 and CDR2: PRHDT, FYEKMQ (reference sequence). CDR3 coding DNA: TGTGCCAGCAGCTTAGGCCTTACGGACAAGCCAACAGATACGCAGTATTTT. This encodes CASSLGLTDKPTDTQYF.

The rearrangement links TRBV9 to TRBJ2-7, with D possibly TRBD1 on 5 matching bases. V lost 0 bases and J lost 1, with 8 bases in between. The V gene's germline CDR1 is SGDLS and CDR2 YYNGEE. The CDR3 totals 14 residues. CDR3 residues: CASSVGGSSYEQYF. The CDR3 DNA is TGTGCCAGCAGCGTAGGGGGCAGTTCCTACGAGCAGTACTTC.

The V gene is TRBV2, the J gene TRBJ2-7, with 7 bases identical to TRBD1. CDR3 length: 13 amino acids. With 4 bases clipped from V and 2 bases from J, the junction kept 2 bases outside the gene matches. Germline V gene data show CDR1 as SNHLY and CDR2 as FYNNEI. In DNA form, the CDR3 reads TGTGCCAGCAGTGGGACAGGAGCCTACGAGCAGTACTTC. It is translated as CASSGTGAYEQYF.

This clone has more than one count but fewer than ten. The rearrangement uses TRBV29-1 and TRBJ1-1; the D is unclear. The CDR3 totals 15 residues. The V end was cut by 3 bases, the J end by 4 bases, with 18 bases between. Germline lookup yields CDR1 SQVTM and CDR2 ANQGSEA. The CDR3 DNA is TGCAGCGTTGATCGCGGTTTTTCGGGTCGCACTGAAGCTTTCTTT. Protein: CSVDRGFSGRTEAFF.

The chain carries TRBV2 and TRBJ2-6; D unclear. The length of the CDR3 is 15 residues. The germline V and J ends were trimmed by 5 bases and 0 bases, with 8 bases remaining between them. The germline CDR1 and CDR2 sequences are SNHLY and FYNNEI. The CDR3: CASSPVVSGANVLTF. Here the CDR3 DNA reads TGTGCCAGCAGTCCCGTCGTCTCTGGGGCCAACGTCCTGACTTTC.

This chain links TRBV5-6 with TRBJ1-4; D is undetermined. Trimming took 2 bases from V and 6 from J, leaving 14 bases between them. The germline CDR1 and CDR2 sequences are SGHDT and YYEEEE. This CDR3 comprises 15 residues. CDR3 sequence: CASSFLREADEKLFF. CDR3 in DNA: TGTGCCAGCAGCTTTCTGCGCGAGGCGGATGAAAAACTGTTTTTT.

This clone was detected once. This sequence joins TRBV9 and TRBJ2-7; 11 bases match TRBD2. The CDR3 is made up of 16 amino acids. Per the germline V gene, CDR1 is SGDLS and CDR2 is YYNGEE. Germline trimming cut 4 bases from V and 5 bases from J; bases unmatched to any gene: 11. CDR3: CASSPGPTSGTNEQYF. The CDR3 DNA reads as TGTGCCAGCAGCCCCGGACCGACTAGCGGGACCAACGAGCAGTACTTC.

Only a few counts were recorded for this clone. V is TRBV29-1 and J is TRBJ2-7; TRBD1 matches 7 bases. J was trimmed by 3 bases and V by 4 bases; bases with no gene match: 9. The CDR3 spans 14 residues. CDR1 SQVTM and CDR2 ANQGSEA come from the germline V gene. This CDR3 is CSVVAQGEFYEQYF. The DNA of the CDR3 is TGCAGCGTTGTGGCCCAGGGGGAATTCTACGAGCAGTACTTC.

This clone turned up a few times. The chain combines TRBV4-3 with TRBJ2-7; 8 nucleotides align to TRBD1. This CDR3 spans 15 amino acids. V was pared by 0 bases and J by 3 bases, with 4 bases of the junction left unmatched. Germline CDR1 LGHNA, CDR2 YSLEER. The CDR3 protein is CASSQDRDRYYEQYF. CDR3 nucleotide sequence: TGCGCCAGCAGCCAAGATAGGGACAGGTACTACGAGCAGTACTTC.

This rearrangement joins TRBV9 to TRBJ2-1, with 10 bases fitting TRBD2. The V gene's germline CDR1 is SGDLS and CDR2 YYNGEE. V dropped 0 bases and J dropped 5; count of bases not matched to a gene: 5. The CDR3 is 16 residues long. The CDR3 region has the DNA TGTGCCAGCAGCGTAGGCAGCGGGAGGGTCAACAATGAGCAGTTCTTC. It codes for CASSVGSGRVNNEQFF.

The chain links TRBV2 to TRBJ1-2; 8 bases match TRBD1. Germline V gene sequence: CDR1 SNHLY, CDR2 FYNNEI. The CDR3 contains 14 residues. Losses at the gene ends were 1 base for V and 2 bases for J; bases not matched to a gene: 0. The CDR3 DNA sequence: TGTGCCAGCAGTGAAGGGACAGGGAACTATGGCTACACCTTC. This gives the protein CASSEGTGNYGYTF.

V gene TRBV2 combines with J gene TRBJ1-2, with 11 nucleotides matching TRBD1. The CDR3 contains 13 residues. The trim removed 4 bases at V and 7 bases at J, leaving 2 bases unmatched. Looked up from germline, CDR1 is SNHLY and CDR2 is FYNNEI. In DNA, the CDR3 is TGTGCCAGCAGTGGAGGGACAGGGGGTGGCTACACCTTC. It translates to CASSGGTGGGYTF.

The chain has TRBV9 and TRBJ1-1, with D tentatively TRBD1 (6 bases). The CDR3 runs to 13 residues. The ends were cut back, 4 bases at V and 8 bases at J, with 15 bases in the middle. CDR1 is SGDLS and CDR2 is YYNGEE in the germline V gene. CDR3 sequence (DNA): TGTGCCAGCAGCTCCGGGACACCATCCGAAGCTTTCTTT. As protein: CASSSGTPSEAFF.

This clone was seen just once. The rearrangement joins TRBV9 to TRBJ2-2; D is uncertain. This CDR3 has 16 residues. Germline CDR1 reads SGDLS; CDR2 reads YYNGEE. The germline V and J ends were trimmed by 0 bases and 1 base, with 10 bases remaining between them. The CDR3 DNA is TGTGCCAGCAGCGTAGATGGCGGCGGGAACACCGGGGAGCTGTTTTTT. Its protein product is CASSVDGGGNTGELFF.

The chain joins TRBV9 to TRBJ2-7, with TRBD2 matching over 8 bases. V lost 0 bases to trimming and J lost 3 bases; unmatched junction nucleotides: 2. The CDR3 spans 14 residues. Germline-derived CDR1 and CDR2 are SGDLS and YYNGEE. The CDR3 reads CASSVAGGRYEQYF. The CDR3 bases are TGTGCCAGCAGCGTAGCGGGGGGGCGCTACGAGCAGTACTTC.

On this clone itself: Given a far larger clone just one base away, this is likely a sequencing read error. V gene TRBV27 combines with J gene TRBJ2-7, with D possibly TRBD2 on 6 matching bases. This CDR3 region has 16 residues. The germline CDR1 and CDR2 sequences are MNHEY and SMNVEV (reference sequence). The CDR3 DNA reads as TGTGTCAGCATCAAAAGCGGAGGGCTGGGGGCCTACGAGCAGTACTTC. Translation gives CVSIKSGGLGAYEQYF.

The chain has TRBV15 and TRBJ1-1, with 12 nucleotides matching TRBD1. This CDR3 is 15 amino acids long. The ends lost 6 bases at V and 5 bases at J; junction bases unmatched: 7. Per germline, CDR1 LNHNV and CDR2 YYDKDF (reference sequence). CDR3 protein: CATSAGQGAWTEAFF. In nucleotides, the CDR3 is TGTGCCACCAGTGCGGGACAGGGGGCTTGGACTGAAGCTTTCTTT.

This clone was counted between two and nine times. The rearrangement uses TRBV2 and TRBJ2-7; 11 bases agree with TRBD1. This CDR3 region has 15 residues. The J segment lost 0 bases and the V segment lost 9 bases, leaving 7 bases of the junction unmatched. The V gene's germline CDR1 is SNHLY and CDR2 FYNNEI. The CDR3 bases are TGTGCCAGGGACCTGGGACAGGGGGTCTCCTACGAGCAGTACTTC. Its translation: CARDLGQGVSYEQYF.

V is TRBV27 and J is TRBJ2-7, with D possibly matching TRBD2 (5 bases). V lost 8 bases and J lost 2, with 13 bases in between. The V gene's germline CDR1 is MNHEY and CDR2 SMNVEV (reference sequence). CDR3 length equals 13 residues. The CDR3 DNA reads as TGTGCCAGCTCCACGGGGAGCACCTACGAGCAGTACTTC. It translates to CASSTGSTYEQYF.

This chain links TRBV10-1 with TRBJ2-7; D remains unclear. This CDR3 contains 12 residues. The V and J ends lost 3 bases and 4 bases respectively, with 7 bases between them. Germline V gives CDR1 WNHNN, CDR2 SYGVQD (reference sequence). This chain's CDR3 is CASSESRYEQYF. The CDR3 region has the DNA TGCGCCAGCAGTGAATCCCGGTACGAGCAGTACTTC.